This section outlines one T cell receptor beta chain sequence together with its context. The CDR3 contains 13 residues. Germline CDR1 reads WNHNN; CDR2 reads SYGVQD (reference sequence). Trimming left V 6 bases short and J 1 base short, with 9 bases between. This sample is drawn from a study of blood T cell repertoires in COVID-19. Overall study: Researchers got acute and convalescent COVID-19 samples from the United States, Italy and Spain. PBMCs, B-cell-depleted T cells, or T cells provided the cDNA or gDNA that made up the material.

In the original analysis: Reference gene primer amplification gave nucleated cell count estimates. Sequenced by immunoSEQ multiplex PCR; TCRdb stores in-frame clones only, minus some. From that table come the V and J calls and clone size; the DNA was used to work out D and trimming. This table has approximately 97,000 clones, around 73% appearing once. The gene calls are TRBV10-1 and TRBJ1-1; D may be TRBD1 (6 bases). This TCR came from a man in his fifties or sixties with active or convalescent COVID-19. Sequenced material: peripheral blood. CDR3 protein: CASSTQGNTEAFF. The CDR3 DNA reads as TGCGCCAGCAGCACACAGGGGAACACTGAAGCTTTCTTT.